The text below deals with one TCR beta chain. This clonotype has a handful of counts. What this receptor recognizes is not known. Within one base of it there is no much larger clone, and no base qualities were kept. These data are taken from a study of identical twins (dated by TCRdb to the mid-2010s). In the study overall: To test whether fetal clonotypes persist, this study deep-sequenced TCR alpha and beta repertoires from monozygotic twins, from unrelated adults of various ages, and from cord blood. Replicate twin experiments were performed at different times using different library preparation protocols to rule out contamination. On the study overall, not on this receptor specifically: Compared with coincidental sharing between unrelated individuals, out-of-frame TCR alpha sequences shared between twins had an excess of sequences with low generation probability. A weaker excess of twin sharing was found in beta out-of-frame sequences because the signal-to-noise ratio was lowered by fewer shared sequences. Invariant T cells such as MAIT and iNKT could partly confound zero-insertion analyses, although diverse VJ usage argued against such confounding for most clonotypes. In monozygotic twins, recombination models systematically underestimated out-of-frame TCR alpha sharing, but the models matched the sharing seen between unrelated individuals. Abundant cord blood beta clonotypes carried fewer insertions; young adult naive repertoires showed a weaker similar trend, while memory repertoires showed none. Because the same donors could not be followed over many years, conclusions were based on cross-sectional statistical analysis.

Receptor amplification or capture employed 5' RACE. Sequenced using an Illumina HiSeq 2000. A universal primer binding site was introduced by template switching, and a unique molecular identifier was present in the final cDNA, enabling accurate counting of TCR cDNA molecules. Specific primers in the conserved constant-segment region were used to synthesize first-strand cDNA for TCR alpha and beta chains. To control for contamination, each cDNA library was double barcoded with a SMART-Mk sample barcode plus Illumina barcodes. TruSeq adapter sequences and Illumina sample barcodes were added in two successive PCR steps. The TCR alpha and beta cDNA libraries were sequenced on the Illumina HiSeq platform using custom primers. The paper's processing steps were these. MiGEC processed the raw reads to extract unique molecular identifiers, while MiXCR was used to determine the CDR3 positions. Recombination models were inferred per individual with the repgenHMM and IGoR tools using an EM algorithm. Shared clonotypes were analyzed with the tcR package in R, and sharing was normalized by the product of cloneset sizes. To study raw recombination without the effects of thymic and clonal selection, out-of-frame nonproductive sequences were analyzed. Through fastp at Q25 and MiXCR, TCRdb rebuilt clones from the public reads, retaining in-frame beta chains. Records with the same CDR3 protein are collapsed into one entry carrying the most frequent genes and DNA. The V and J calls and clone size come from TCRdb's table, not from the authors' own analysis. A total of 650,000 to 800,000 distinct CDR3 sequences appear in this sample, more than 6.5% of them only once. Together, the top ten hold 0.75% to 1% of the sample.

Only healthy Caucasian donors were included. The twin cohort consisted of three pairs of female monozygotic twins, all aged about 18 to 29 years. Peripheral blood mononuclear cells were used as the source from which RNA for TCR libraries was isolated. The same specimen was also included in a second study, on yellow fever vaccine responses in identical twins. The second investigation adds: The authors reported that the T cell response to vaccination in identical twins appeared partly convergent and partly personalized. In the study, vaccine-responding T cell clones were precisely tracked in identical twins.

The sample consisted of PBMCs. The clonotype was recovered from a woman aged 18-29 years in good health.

The CDR3 region: CASSSAGTATTNYGYTF. The nucleotide sequence is TGTGCCAGCAGTTCGGCCGGGACGGCTACCACTAACTATGGCTACACCTTC. Recombination linked TRBV4-2 to TRBJ1-2; the D gene is perhaps TRBD1, on 5 matching bases. The V and J ends are trimmed by 6 bases and 0 bases, leaving 20 bases between them. From the germline V gene, CDR1 is LGHNA and CDR2 is YNFKEQ. The CDR3 spans 17 residues, from the cysteine through the phenylalanine. Only CDR3 DNA is held: 51 bases, read in frame from base 1.